This T cell receptor beta chain was sequenced for a study of blood T cell repertoires in COVID-19. CDR3 length: 14 amino acids. The ends were cut back, 0 bases at V and 1 base at J, with 6 bases in the middle. The germline V gene encodes CDR1 MRHNA and CDR2 SNTAGT. Authors' data handling: By means of reference gene primer amplification, nucleated cell counts were estimated. Sequencing used immunoSEQ multiplex PCR; TCRdb keeps in-frame clones, though not all of them. V, J and clone size were drawn from that table, and D and trimming were deduced from the DNA. Of about 270,000 clones listed, 85% to 90% are singletons.

The TCR originated in a young woman with acute COVID-19. This chain links TRBV6-4 with TRBJ1-1; no firm D call. The sample consisted of PBMCs or T cells enriched from blood (not recorded which). CDR3 nucleotide sequence: TGTGCCAGCAGTGACTCAGCGGAGAACACTGAAGCTTTCTTT. It yields the protein CASSDSAENTEAFF.